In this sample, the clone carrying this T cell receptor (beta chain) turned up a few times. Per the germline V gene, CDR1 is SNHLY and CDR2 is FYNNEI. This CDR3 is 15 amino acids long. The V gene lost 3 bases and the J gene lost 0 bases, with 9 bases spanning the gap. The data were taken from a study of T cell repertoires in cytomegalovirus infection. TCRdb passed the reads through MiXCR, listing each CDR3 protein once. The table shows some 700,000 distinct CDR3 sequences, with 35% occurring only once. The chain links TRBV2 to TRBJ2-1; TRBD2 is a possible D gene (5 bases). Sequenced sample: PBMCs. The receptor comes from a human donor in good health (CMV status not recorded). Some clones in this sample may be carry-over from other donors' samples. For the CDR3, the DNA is TGTGCCAGCAGTGAGGCTGGGAGCTCCTACAATGAGCAGTTCTTC. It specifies CASSEAGSSYNEQFF.